Included here is one T cell receptor (beta chain) sequence, with context. Its antigen is still unknown. The data originate from a study of CD4 T cells in relation to SARS-CoV-2 and coronaviruses. Study as a whole: After about nine days of antigen culture, PBMC TCR beta CDR3s were sequenced. Findings and limits, study-wide: In roughly 60% of donors, memory CD4+ clonotypes crossrecognized SARS-CoV-2 and at least one common cold coronavirus spike.

Naive and memory CD4+ T cells were cultured with CEF, then survey-sequenced. Using immunoSEQ multiplex PCR, the repertoire was profiled, and TCRdb retains in-frame clones only, with some absent. The sample has some 40,000 clones, around 82% seen once; the top ten hold roughly 4.7%. Over 80,000 naive or memory CD4+ cells were cultured with CEF peptides for approximately eleven days. The germline gives CDR1 MNHEY, CDR2 SMNVEV (reference sequence). Trimming left V 2 bases short and J 4 bases short, with 8 bases between. The CDR3 extends over 13 amino acids. This clonotype was obtained from an adult with COVID-19. The sequencing sample was made of naive CD4+ T cells from PBMCs, cultured in vitro. Subset reported: naive CD4+ T cells isolated by negative enrichment. The gene calls are TRBV27 and TRBJ1-2, with unresolved D. The CDR3 bases are TGTGCCAGCAGTTTAGTAAGAGGCTATGGCTACACCTTC. As protein: CASSLVRGYGYTF.